Listed here are 20 T cell receptor beta chains from one sample, sequenced in a study of cytomegalovirus exposure and HLA in healthy donors. The PCR employed 60 Vbeta primers together with 13 Jbeta primers. Method: immunoSEQ multiplex PCR; TCRdb's copy keeps in-frame clones and lacks some. This sample carries about 160,000 clones, about three quarters of them seen once, and the ten largest clones take around 3.1%. The sequencing input was PBMCs. These receptors came from a woman aged 40-49 years in good health and CMV-seronegative.

The gene calls are TRBV19 and TRBJ2-1; TRBD2 aligns across 7 bases. There are 13 residues in the CDR3. V was clipped by 3 bases and J by 10 bases; unmatched bases: 6. Per germline, CDR1 LNHDA and CDR2 SQIVND (reference sequence). DNA of the CDR3: TGTGCCAGTAGTATCAGGGTGGGGGGGGAGCAGTTCTTC. Its protein is CASSIRVGGEQFF.

The genes are TRBV7-9 and TRBJ2-7; 7 bases are shared with TRBD1. CDR3 length equals 15 residues. The germline gives CDR1 SEHNR, CDR2 FQNEAQ (reference sequence). The junction had 11 bases not matched to a gene; V was cut back by 6 bases and J by 3 bases. For the CDR3, the DNA is TGTGCCAGCAGTACAGGAGGACAGGATAACTACGAGCAGTACTTC. Its protein is CASSTGGQDNYEQYF. The full variable domain, with the rest looked up from reference TRBV7-9 and TRBJ2-7, is DTGVSQNPRHKITKRGQNVTFRCDPISEHNRLYWYRQTLGQGPEFLTYFQNEAQLEKSRLLSDRFSAERPKGSFSTLEIQRTEQGDSAMYLCASSTGGQDNYEQYFGPGTRLTVT.

The genes are TRBV19 and TRBJ1-1; D is uncertain. This CDR3 contains 19 residues. CDR1 and CDR2 (germline): LNHDA, SQIVND (reference sequence). V dropped 0 bases and J dropped 1 base, with 21 bases sitting between them. CDR3: CASSIDHDLWPLQNTEAFF. The CDR3 DNA follows: TGTGCCAGTAGTATAGATCACGATTTGTGGCCCTTACAGAACACTGAAGCTTTCTTT.

The chain is built from TRBV5-6 and TRBJ1-2; D is possibly TRBD1 (5 bases). From germline, CDR1 is SGHDT and CDR2 YYEEEE. The CDR3 has 16 residues. Trimming took 0 bases from V and 4 from J, leaving 16 bases between them. The CDR3 protein is CASSLAADSQSYGYTF. The CDR3 nucleotides read TGTGCCAGCAGCTTGGCCGCTGACAGTCAAAGCTATGGCTACACCTTC.

This clone has just a few counts. The J gene is TRBJ1-5, the V gene TRBV4-1; 7 bases align to TRBD1. The V gene's germline CDR1 is MGHRA and CDR2 YSYEKL. The CDR3 is 16 residues long. With 1 base clipped from V and 1 base from J, the junction kept 4 bases outside the gene matches. The CDR3 reads CASSQGSGGSNQPQHF. As DNA, the CDR3 is TGCGCCAGCAGCCAAGGATCAGGGGGAAGCAATCAGCCCCAGCATTTT.

On this clone: Its ends do not fully match the called genes, so a read error is possible. The chain is built from TRBV4-2 and TRBJ2-3; 10 bases are a match to TRBD2. The CDR3 spans 18 residues. Germline V gene lookup returns CDR1 LGHNA and CDR2 YNFKEQ. Written as DNA, the CDR3 is TGTGCCGGCAGCCCCCCCCCGGGTACTAGCGGGGGCACAGATACGCAGTATTTT. As protein: CAGSPPPGTSGGTDTQYF.

This clone was found a few times. The V gene is TRBV5-6, the J gene TRBJ1-1; D is undetermined. The germline V gene encodes CDR1 SGHDT and CDR2 YYEEEE. This CDR3 spans 13 amino acids. The V end lost 1 base, the J end lost 3 bases, and 7 bases lay between the germline ends. CDR3 protein: CASSLLSDTEAFF. The CDR3 DNA reads TGTGCCAGCAGCTTGTTATCTGACACTGAAGCTTTCTTT.

This clone was recorded once. This sequence joins TRBV7-2 and TRBJ2-2; 7 nucleotides align to TRBD1. Trimming removed 5 bases from V and 6 bases from J; junction bases left unmatched: 6. The CDR3 is 14 amino acids. Germline V gives CDR1 SGHTA, CDR2 FQGNSA. The DNA for the CDR3 is TGTGCCAGCAGCCTCGTCCAGGGGGCCGGGGAGCTGTTTTTT. It encodes CASSLVQGAGELFF.

The chain links TRBV19 to TRBJ2-2; TRBD2 matches at 9 bases. The CDR3 covers 15 residues. The germline gives CDR1 LNHDA, CDR2 SQIVND (reference sequence). V lost 5 bases, J lost 4 bases, and 5 bases stayed unmatched. The CDR3 bases are TGTGCCAGTAGTCTCGGACTAGCGAGCACCGGGGAGCTGTTTTTT. Its protein product is CASSLGLASTGELFF.

V gene TRBV4-1 combines with J gene TRBJ1-5; 8 bases are a match to TRBD1. After removal of 6 bases from V and 0 bases from J, the junction contained 16 bases not matched to a gene. The CDR3 has 19 amino acids. The germline CDR1 and CDR2 sequences are MGHRA and YSYEKL. CDR3 sequence reads: CASRPGTGSIPISNQPQHF. In DNA form, the CDR3 reads TGCGCCAGCAGACCGGGGACAGGATCCATCCCTATTAGCAATCAGCCCCAGCATTTT.

The rearrangement joins TRBV2 to TRBJ2-7; weak D call: TRBD1 (5 bases). The length of the CDR3 is 15 residues. Deletions cut 6 bases from V and 6 bases from J, with 21 bases between. CDR1 is SNHLY, CDR2 FYNNEI, per germline. This chain's CDR3 is CASRIQGGVQLEQYF. CDR3 DNA: TGTGCCAGCAGAATTCAGGGTGGGGTGCAGCTCGAGCAGTACTTC.

The gene calls are TRBV11-2 and TRBJ1-3; D gene uncertain. This CDR3 has 15 amino acids. V was cut by 5 bases and J by 2 bases, with 13 bases left in between. Germline V gives CDR1 SGHAT, CDR2 FQNNGV. CDR3 sequence: CASSEQRPPGNTIYF. CDR3 coding DNA: TGTGCCAGCAGCGAACAGCGGCCCCCTGGAAACACCATATATTTT.

This clone occurred once. V and J are TRBV7-2 and TRBJ2-3; 13 bases align to TRBD2. Losses at the gene ends were 1 base for V and 1 base for J; bases not matched to a gene: 2. CDR3 size: 17 residues. The V gene's germline CDR1 is SGHTA and CDR2 FQGNSA. The CDR3 reads CASSLGLAGGGTDTQYF. The CDR3 nucleotides are TGTGCCAGCAGCTTAGGACTAGCGGGGGGCGGCACAGATACGCAGTATTTT.

This sequence joins TRBV4-1 and TRBJ1-3; 7 bases are shared with TRBD1. There are 13 residues in the CDR3. The V gene's germline CDR1 is MGHRA and CDR2 YSYEKL. Losses at the gene ends were 9 bases for V and 4 bases for J; bases not matched to a gene: 6. This chain's CDR3 is CARGGPEGNTIYF. CDR3 coding DNA: TGCGCCAGAGGGGGCCCAGAAGGAAACACCATATATTTT.

This CDR3 reads CASSLDSASNEQFF. CDR3 sequence (DNA): TGTGCCAGCAGCTTGGATAGCGCTTCCAATGAGCAGTTCTTC. The chain links TRBV5-4 to TRBJ2-1; D might be TRBD2 (5 bases). CDR1 and CDR2 from the germline V gene are SGHNT and YYREEE (reference sequence). Trimming stripped 0 bases from V and 6 bases from J, with 10 bases between. This CDR3 is built from 14 residues.

This clone appeared once. The chain links TRBV29-1 to TRBJ1-2, with 8 bases lining up with TRBD1. The CDR3 length is 15 residues. The V segment lost 6 bases and the J segment 0 bases; nucleotides outside the gene matches: 9. Germline CDR1 and CDR2: SQVTM and ANQGSEA. The CDR3 loop is CSVGGQGVANYGYTF. The CDR3 DNA follows: TGCAGCGTCGGCGGACAGGGCGTAGCTAACTATGGCTACACCTTC. Using reference TRBV29-1 and TRBJ1-2 for the parts outside the CDR3, the full variable domain is SAVISQKPSRDICQRGTSLTIQCQVDSQVTMMFWYRQQPGQSLTLIATANQGSEATYESGFVIDKFPISRPNLTFSTLTVSNMSPEDSSIYLCSVGGQGVANYGYTFGSGTRLTVV.

This sequence joins TRBV19 and TRBJ1-6, with a possible D match to TRBD1 (5 bases). The V and J ends lost 0 bases and 6 bases respectively, with 9 bases between them. The CDR3 spans 15 residues. CDR1 and CDR2 (germline): LNHDA, SQIVND (reference sequence). CDR3 amino acids: CASSIEVQANSPLHF. The CDR3 DNA sequence: TGTGCCAGTAGTATAGAAGTACAGGCTAATTCACCCCTCCACTTT.

The genes are TRBV7-8 and TRBJ1-2; 7 nucleotides line up with TRBD1. Per germline, CDR1 SGHVS and CDR2 FQNEAQ. The V gene end was trimmed by 5 bases and the J gene end by 6 bases; junction bases not matched to a gene: 12. This CDR3 contains 15 residues. CDR3 sequence (DNA): TGTGCCAGCAGCGCCCGACAGGGTCAGAGAAATGGCTACACCTTC. The encoded protein is CASSARQGQRNGYTF.

The chain couples TRBV27 to TRBJ2-1, with 10 positions matching TRBD2. Per germline, CDR1 MNHEY and CDR2 SMNVEV (reference sequence). The CDR3 runs 14 residues. V dropped 6 bases and J dropped 10; count of bases not matched to a gene: 9. CDR3 amino acids: CASRLAGAKEEQFF. The CDR3 DNA reads as TGTGCCAGCAGGCTAGCGGGGGCGAAGGAGGAGCAGTTCTTC.

The chain recombines TRBV29-1 with TRBJ1-1; TRBD1 agrees at 10 bases. The CDR3 runs 15 residues. Per the germline V gene, CDR1 is SQVTM and CDR2 is ANQGSEA. J gave up 1 base and V 4 bases, and 6 bases lay outside the gene matches. The CDR3 loop reads CSVGDRGYANTEAFF. For the CDR3, the DNA is TGCAGCGTTGGGGACAGGGGTTATGCGAACACTGAAGCTTTCTTT.